This T cell receptor beta chain came from a study of cytomegalovirus exposure and HLA in healthy donors. Study-wide background: A subsequent analysis stated that the roughly 130 validation repertoires were run on the same platform as the approximately 700 first-cohort repertoires. General study results and limits: A subsequent analysis found that TCR clusters from the first cohort also tended to co-occur in the 110 or so validation repertoires, with approximately 95% of cluster scores above 0.

Germline V gene lookup returns CDR1 LGHNA and CDR2 YSLEER. The CDR3 is 14 residues long. The V gene lost 0 bases and the J gene lost 6 bases, with 12 bases spanning the gap. The method was immunoSEQ multiplex PCR; TCRdb's version includes in-frame clones alone and lacks a portion of them. Among under 250,000 clones listed, about 87% were seen once. For this clone: The antigen is unknown.

This clonotype was obtained from a man aged 18 to 30 in good health and CMV-seronegative. The sequencing sample was made of PBMCs. This chain joins TRBV4-3 and TRBJ2-7; tentative D call: TRBD1 (6 bases). The CDR3 spells CASSQDLRDIEQYF. The DNA of the CDR3 is TGCGCCAGCAGCCAAGACTTGAGGGACATCGAGCAGTACTTC.